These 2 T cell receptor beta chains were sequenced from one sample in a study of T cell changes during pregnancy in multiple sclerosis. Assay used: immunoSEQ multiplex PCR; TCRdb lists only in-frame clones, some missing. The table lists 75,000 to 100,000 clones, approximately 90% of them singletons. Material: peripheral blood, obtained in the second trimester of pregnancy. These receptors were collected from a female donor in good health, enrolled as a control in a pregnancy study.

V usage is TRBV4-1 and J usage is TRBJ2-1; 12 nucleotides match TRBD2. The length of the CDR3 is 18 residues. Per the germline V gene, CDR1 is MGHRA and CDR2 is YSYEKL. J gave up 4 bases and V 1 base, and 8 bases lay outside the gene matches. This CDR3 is CASSQVDMGLAGYNEQFF. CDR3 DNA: TGCGCCAGCAGCCAAGTTGATATGGGACTAGCGGGTTACAATGAGCAGTTCTTC.

The CDR3 loop is CARGPSGNYNEQFF. Written as DNA, the CDR3 is TGTGCCAGGGGACCTAGCGGGAACTACAATGAGCAGTTCTTC. This sequence joins TRBV9 and TRBJ2-1; 9 bases fit TRBD2. After removal of 8 bases from V and 3 bases from J, the junction contained 6 bases not matched to a gene. This CDR3 region has 14 residues. Germline CDR1 is SGDLS and CDR2 is YYNGEE.